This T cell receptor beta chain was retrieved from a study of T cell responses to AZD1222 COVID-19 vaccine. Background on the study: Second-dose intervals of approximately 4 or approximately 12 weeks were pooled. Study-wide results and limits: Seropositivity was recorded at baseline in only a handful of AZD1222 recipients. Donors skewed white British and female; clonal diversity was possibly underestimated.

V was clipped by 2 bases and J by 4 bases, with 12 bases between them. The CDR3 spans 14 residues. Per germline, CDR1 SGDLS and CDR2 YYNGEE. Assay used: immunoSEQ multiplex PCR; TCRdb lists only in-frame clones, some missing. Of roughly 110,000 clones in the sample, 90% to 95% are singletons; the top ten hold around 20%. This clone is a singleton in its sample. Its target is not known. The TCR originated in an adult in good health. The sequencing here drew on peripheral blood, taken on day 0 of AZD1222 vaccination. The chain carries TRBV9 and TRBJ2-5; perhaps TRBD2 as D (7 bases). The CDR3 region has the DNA TGTGCCAGCAGCGTGGCGGGGGCCAGAGAGACCCAGTACTTC. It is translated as CASSVAGARETQYF. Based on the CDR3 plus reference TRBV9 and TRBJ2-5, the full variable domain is DSGVTQTPKHLITATGQRVTLRCSPRSGDLSVYWYQQSLDQGLQFLIQYYNGEERAKGNILERFSAQQFPDLHSELNLSSLELGDSALYFCASSVAGARETQYFGPGTRLLVL.